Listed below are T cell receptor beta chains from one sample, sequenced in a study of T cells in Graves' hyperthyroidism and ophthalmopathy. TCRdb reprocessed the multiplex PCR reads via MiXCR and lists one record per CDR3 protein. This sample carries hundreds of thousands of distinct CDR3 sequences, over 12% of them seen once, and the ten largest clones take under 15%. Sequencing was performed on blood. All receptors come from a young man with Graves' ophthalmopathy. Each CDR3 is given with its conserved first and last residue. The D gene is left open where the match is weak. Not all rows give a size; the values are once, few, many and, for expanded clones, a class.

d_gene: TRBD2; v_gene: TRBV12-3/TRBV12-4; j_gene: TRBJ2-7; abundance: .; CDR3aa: CASSSPGLADYEQYF; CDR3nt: TGTGCCAGCAGTTCCCCGGGACTAGCGGATTACGAGCAGTACTTC
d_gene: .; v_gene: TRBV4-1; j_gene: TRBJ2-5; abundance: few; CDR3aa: CASSRGELQETQYF; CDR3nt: TGCGCCAGCAGCCGGGGGGAGCTTCAAGAGACCCAGTACTTC
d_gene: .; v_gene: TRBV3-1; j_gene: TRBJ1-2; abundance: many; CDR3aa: CASSRTENYGYTF; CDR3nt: TGTGCCAGCAGCCGGACGGAGAACTATGGCTACACCTTC
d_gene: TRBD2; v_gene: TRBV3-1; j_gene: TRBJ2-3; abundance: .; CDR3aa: CASSRRSGGRTDTQYF; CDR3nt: TGTGCCAGCAGCCGTCGTTCGGGGGGACGCACAGATACGCAGTATTTT
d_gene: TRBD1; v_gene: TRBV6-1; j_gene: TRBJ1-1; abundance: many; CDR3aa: CASSSDRPWWNTEAFF; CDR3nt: TGTGCCAGCAGTTCGGACAGGCCCTGGTGGAACACTGAAGCTTTCTTT
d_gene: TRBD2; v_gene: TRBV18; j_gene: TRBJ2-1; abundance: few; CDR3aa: CASSPLRLAGGLGNEQFF; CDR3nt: TGTGCCAGCTCACCATTAAGACTAGCGGGAGGGCTGGGGAATGAGCAGTTCTTC
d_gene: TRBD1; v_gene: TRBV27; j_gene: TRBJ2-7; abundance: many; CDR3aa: CASSSRTGSSYEQYF; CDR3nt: TGTGCCAGCAGCTCCAGGACAGGGAGCTCCTACGAGCAGTACTTC
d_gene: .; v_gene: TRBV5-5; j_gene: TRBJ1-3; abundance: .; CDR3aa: CASSLEITTGNTIYF; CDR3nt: TGTGCCAGCAGCTTGGAGATCACCACTGGAAACACCATATATTTT
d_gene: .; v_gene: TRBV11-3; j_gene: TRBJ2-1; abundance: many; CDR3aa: CASSLILGRNEQFF; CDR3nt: TGTGCCAGCAGCTTAATCCTGGGCAGGAATGAGCAGTTCTTC
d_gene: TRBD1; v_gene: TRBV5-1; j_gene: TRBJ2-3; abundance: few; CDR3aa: CASSLTSAGTGGAGDTQYF; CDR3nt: TGCGCCAGCAGCCTTACCAGCGCCGGGACAGGGGGCGCGGGAGATACGCAGTATTTT
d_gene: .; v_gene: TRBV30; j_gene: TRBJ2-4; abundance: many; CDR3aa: CAWRASYRDNIQYF; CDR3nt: TGTGCCTGGAGGGCATCCTACAGGGATAACATTCAGTACTTC
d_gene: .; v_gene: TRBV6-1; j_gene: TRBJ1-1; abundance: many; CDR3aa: CASSRTAGLTEAFF; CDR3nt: TGTGCCAGCAGCCGGACAGCTGGCCTCACTGAAGCTTTCTTT
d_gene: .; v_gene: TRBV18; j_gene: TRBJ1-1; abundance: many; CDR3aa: CASSPDRQAYTEAFF; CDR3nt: TGTGCCAGCTCACCAGACAGGCAGGCTTATACTGAAGCTTTCTTT
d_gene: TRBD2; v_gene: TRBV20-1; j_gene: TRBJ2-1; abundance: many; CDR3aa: CSARDLASGSSYNEQFF; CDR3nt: TGCAGTGCTAGAGATTTGGCTAGCGGGAGTTCCTACAATGAGCAGTTCTTC
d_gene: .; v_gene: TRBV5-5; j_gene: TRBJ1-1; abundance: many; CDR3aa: CASSLMEAGEGTEAFF; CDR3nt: TGTGCCAGCAGCTTGATGGAGGCAGGGGAAGGCACTGAAGCTTTCTTT
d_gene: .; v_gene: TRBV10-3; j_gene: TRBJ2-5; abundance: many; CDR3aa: CAISDRQETQYF; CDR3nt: TGTGCCATCAGTGACAGGCAAGAGACCCAGTACTTC
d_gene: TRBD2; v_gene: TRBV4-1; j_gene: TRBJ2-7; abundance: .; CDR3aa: CASSQDLGGRGYEQYF; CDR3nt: TGCGCCAGCAGCCAAGATCTGGGTGGGAGGGGCTACGAGCAGTACTTC
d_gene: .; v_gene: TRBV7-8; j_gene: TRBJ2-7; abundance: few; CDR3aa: CASSLQGTQPYEQYF; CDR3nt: TGTGCCAGCAGCTTACAGGGGACCCAACCCTACGAGCAGTACTTC
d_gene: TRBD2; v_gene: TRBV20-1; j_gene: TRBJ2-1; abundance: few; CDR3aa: CSARPWSGVHNEQFF; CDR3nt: TGCAGTGCTAGACCATGGAGCGGGGTTCACAATGAGCAGTTCTTC
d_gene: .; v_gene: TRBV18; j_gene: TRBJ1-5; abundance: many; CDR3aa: CASSHPSGPQHF; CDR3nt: TGTGCCAGCTCACACCCGTCCGGGCCCCAGCATTTT
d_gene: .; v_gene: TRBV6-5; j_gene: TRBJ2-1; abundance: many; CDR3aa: CASSYGRGAAYNEQFF; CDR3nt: TGTGCCAGCAGTTACGGCCGCGGAGCGGCCTACAATGAGCAGTTCTTC
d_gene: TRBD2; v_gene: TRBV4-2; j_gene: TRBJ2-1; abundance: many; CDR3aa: CASSQGTPGLAGGRYNEQFF; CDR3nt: TGTGCCAGCAGCCAAGGGACCCCGGGACTAGCGGGGGGACGATACAATGAGCAGTTCTTC
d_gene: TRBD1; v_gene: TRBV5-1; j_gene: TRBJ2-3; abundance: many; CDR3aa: CASSLAPGQGVTDTQYF; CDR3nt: TGCGCCAGCAGCTTGGCCCCGGGACAGGGAGTCACAGATACGCAGTATTTT
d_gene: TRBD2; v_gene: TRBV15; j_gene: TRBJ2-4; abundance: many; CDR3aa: CATSSRLAGGSDAKNIQYF; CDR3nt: TGTGCCACCAGCAGCCGACTAGCGGGAGGTTCCGACGCCAAAAACATTCAGTACTTC
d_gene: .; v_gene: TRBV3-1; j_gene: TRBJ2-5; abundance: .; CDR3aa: CASSLNDGRETQYF; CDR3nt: TGTGCCAGCAGCTTAAACGACGGACGGGAGACCCAGTACTTC
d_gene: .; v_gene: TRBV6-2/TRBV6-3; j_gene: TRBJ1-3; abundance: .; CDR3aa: CASSPDRLSGNTIYF; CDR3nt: TGTGCCAGCAGCCCCGACAGGCTCTCTGGAAACACCATATATTTT
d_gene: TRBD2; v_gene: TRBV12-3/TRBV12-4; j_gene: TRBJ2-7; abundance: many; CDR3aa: CASNLGWGGGAYEQYF; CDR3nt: TGTGCCAGCAACTTAGGATGGGGCGGGGGGGCCTACGAGCAGTACTTC
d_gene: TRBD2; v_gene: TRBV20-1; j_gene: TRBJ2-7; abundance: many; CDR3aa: CSARDVVAGVYEQYF; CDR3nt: TGCAGTGCTAGAGATGTGGTAGCGGGAGTCTACGAGCAGTACTTC
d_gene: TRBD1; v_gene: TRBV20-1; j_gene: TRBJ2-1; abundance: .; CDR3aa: CSAEMGQSGHEQFF; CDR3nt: TGCAGTGCTGAGATGGGACAGTCGGGCCATGAGCAGTTCTTC
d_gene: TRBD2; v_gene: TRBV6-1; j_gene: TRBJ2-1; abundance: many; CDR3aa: CASRAPSGTYNEQFF; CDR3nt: TGTGCCAGCAGGGCCCCTAGCGGGACCTACAATGAGCAGTTCTTC
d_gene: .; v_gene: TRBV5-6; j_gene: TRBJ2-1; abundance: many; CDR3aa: CAMKRGSGSNEQFF; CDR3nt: TGTGCCATGAAGAGGGGCTCCGGTTCAAATGAGCAGTTCTTC
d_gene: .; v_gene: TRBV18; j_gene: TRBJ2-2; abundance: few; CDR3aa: CASSPPIQPNTGELFF; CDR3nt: TGTGCCAGCTCACCACCGATTCAACCGAACACCGGGGAGCTGTTTTTT
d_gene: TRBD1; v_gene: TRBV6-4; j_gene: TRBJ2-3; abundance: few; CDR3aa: CASSAAGGSGDTQYF; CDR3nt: TGTGCCAGCAGTGCAGCAGGGGGCTCAGGAGATACGCAGTATTTT
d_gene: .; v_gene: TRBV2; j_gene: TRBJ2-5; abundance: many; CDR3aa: CASSEASEGGTQYF; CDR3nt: TGTGCCAGCAGTGAAGCGAGCGAAGGAGGGACCCAGTACTTC
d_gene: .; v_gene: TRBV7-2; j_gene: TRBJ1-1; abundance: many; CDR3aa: CASSLTFGLVGNTEAFF; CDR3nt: TGTGCCAGCAGCTTAACTTTCGGTTTGGTCGGGAACACTGAAGCTTTCTTT
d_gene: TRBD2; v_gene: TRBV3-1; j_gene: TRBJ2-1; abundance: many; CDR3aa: CASSPRLAGASYNEQFF; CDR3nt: TGTGCCAGCAGCCCCCGACTAGCGGGGGCATCCTACAATGAGCAGTTCTTC
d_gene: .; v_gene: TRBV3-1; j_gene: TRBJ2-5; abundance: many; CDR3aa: CASSQDTPLVSQYF; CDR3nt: TGTGCCAGCAGCCAAGATACCCCTTTGGTGTCCCAGTACTTC
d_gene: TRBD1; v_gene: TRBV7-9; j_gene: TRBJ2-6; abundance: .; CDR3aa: CASSSGTGAGANVLTF; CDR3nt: TGTGCCAGCAGCTCTGGGACAGGGGCTGGGGCCAACGTCCTGACTTTC
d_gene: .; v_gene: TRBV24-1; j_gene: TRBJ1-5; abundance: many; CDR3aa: CATSDNRISNQPQHF; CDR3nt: TGTGCCACCAGTGATAATAGGATCTCCAATCAGCCCCAGCATTTT
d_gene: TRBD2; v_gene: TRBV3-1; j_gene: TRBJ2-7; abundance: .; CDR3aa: CASSQDVTSGRGEQYF; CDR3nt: TGTGCCAGCAGCCAAGATGTGACTAGCGGGAGGGGCGAGCAGTACTTC
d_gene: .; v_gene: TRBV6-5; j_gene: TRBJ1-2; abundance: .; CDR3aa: CASSYSRDNYGYTF; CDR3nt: TGTGCCAGCAGTTACTCCAGGGATAACTATGGCTACACCTTC
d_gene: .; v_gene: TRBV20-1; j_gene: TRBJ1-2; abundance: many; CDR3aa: CSARDQGYTF; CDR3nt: TGCAGTGCTAGAGATCAAGGCTACACCTTC
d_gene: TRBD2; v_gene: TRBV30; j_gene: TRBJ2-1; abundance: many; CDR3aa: CAIRGALAAYNEQFF; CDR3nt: TGTGCCATTAGAGGTGCACTAGCGGCCTACAATGAGCAGTTCTTC
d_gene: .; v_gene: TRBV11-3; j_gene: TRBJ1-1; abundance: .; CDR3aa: CASSLGRIAFF; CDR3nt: TGTGCCAGCAGCTTGGGCAGGATAGCTTTCTTT
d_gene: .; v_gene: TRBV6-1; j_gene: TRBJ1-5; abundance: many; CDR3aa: CASRVGYQPQHF; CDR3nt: TGTGCCAGCAGGGTCGGATATCAGCCCCAGCATTTT
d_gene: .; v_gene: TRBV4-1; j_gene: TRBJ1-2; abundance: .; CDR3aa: CASSQVGEVGGYTF; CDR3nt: TGCGCCAGCAGCCAAGTGGGGGAAGTAGGAGGCTACACCTTC
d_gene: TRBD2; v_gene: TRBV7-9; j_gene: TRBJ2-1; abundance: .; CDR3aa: CASSFLAGAYNEQFF; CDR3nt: TGTGCCAGCAGCTTCCTAGCGGGAGCTTACAATGAGCAGTTCTTC
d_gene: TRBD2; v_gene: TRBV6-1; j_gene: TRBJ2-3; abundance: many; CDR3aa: CASSELAGGSDTQYF; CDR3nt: TGTGCCAGCAGTGAATTAGCGGGAGGTTCGGATACGCAGTATTTT
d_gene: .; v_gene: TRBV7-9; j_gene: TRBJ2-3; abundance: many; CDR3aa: CASSLVAGPTDTQYF; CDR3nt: TGTGCCAGCAGCTTAGTGGCAGGACCCACAGATACGCAGTATTTT
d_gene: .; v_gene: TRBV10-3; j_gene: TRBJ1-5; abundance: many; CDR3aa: CAISEVWRGSYSNQPQHF; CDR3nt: TGTGCCATCAGTGAGGTGTGGAGGGGATCTTATAGCAATCAGCCCCAGCATTTT
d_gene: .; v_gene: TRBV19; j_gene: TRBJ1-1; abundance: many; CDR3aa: CASSSSRVGWTEAFF; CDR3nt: TGTGCCAGTAGTTCCAGCCGGGTAGGTTGGACTGAAGCTTTCTTT
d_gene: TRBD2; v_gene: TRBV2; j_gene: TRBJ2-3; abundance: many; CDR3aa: CASSYSPGTSGTDTQYF; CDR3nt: TGTGCCAGCAGTTACTCCCCCGGGACTAGCGGCACAGATACGCAGTATTTT
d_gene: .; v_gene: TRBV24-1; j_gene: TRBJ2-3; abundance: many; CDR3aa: CATSGVDTTDTQYF; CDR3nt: TGTGCCACCAGTGGGGTGGATACCACAGATACGCAGTATTTT
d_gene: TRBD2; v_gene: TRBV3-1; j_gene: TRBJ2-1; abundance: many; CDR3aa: CASSQEGTGGWNEQFF; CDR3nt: TGTGCCAGCAGCCAAGAAGGAACGGGAGGTTGGAATGAGCAGTTCTTC
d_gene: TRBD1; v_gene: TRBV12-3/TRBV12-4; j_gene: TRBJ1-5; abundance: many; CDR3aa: CASKLSGQGQHF; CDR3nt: TGTGCCAGCAAGTTATCGGGACAGGGGCAGCATTTT
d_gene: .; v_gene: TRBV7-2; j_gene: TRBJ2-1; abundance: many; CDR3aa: CASSFFGDYSYNEQFF; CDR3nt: TGTGCCAGCAGCTTCTTCGGAGACTACTCCTACAATGAGCAGTTCTTC
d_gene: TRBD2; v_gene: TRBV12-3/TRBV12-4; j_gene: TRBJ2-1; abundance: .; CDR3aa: CASNMGGRPSSYNEQFF; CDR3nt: TGTGCCAGCAACATGGGGGGGAGGCCCAGCTCCTACAATGAGCAGTTCTTC
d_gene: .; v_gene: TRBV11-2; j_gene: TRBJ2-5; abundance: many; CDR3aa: CASSSQVWGQTQYF; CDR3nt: TGTGCCAGCAGCTCCCAAGTCTGGGGTCAGACCCAGTACTTC